This T cell receptor beta chain was sequenced during a study of Graves' ophthalmopathy and Graves' hyperthyroidism. Scientists amplified the TCR beta CDR3 regions from RNA transcripts. In the first round, RT-PCR was carried out with HTBI primers, and a multiplex PCR formed the second round. TCRdb re-analysed the multiplex PCR reads in MiXCR, keeping a single row per CDR3 protein. Of some 1.1 million distinct CDR3 sequences listed, approximately 35% are singletons. The V end lost 3 bases, the J end lost 5 bases, and 14 bases lay between the germline ends. The germline gives CDR1 SGHDT, CDR2 YYEEEE. The CDR3 length is 15 residues. Notes on this clonotype: Its antigen is as yet unknown.

Study outcomes and limitations: Most thyroid clonotypes expanded beyond 0.001 frequency were also found in blood. Ophthalmopathy and stable hyperthyroidism were discriminated by a 13-signature model, with over 85% sensitivity and about 82% specificity.

Eligible hyperthyroidism cases comprised new diagnoses of under 2 months' duration in individuals aged 18 to 65. Symptoms, serum thyroxine and TRAb, thyroid ultrasound, and orbital computed tomography formed the diagnostic basis. The clonotype was recovered from an adult man with Graves' hyperthyroidism. This chain joins TRBV5-6 and TRBJ2-2, with TRBD1 as a possible D gene (5 bases). The sequenced sample was peripheral blood or thyroid tissue (not recorded which). The CDR3 is CASSSTRDRTGELFF. CDR3 bases: TGTGCCAGCAGCTCCACCAGGGATCGTACCGGGGAGCTGTTTTTT.